This entry concerns a single T cell receptor beta chain. Profiled with immunoSEQ multiplex PCR; TCRdb holds only in-frame clones, not every one. This sample carries over 90,000 clones, roughly 81% of them seen once, and the ten largest clones take roughly 4.8%. The CDR3 contains 15 residues. From germline, CDR1 is SGHDT and CDR2 YYEEEE. After removal of 5 bases from V and 5 bases from J, the junction contained 8 bases not matched to a gene. The data stem from a study of blood T cell repertoires in COVID-19. While infection was still active, Seattle patients were enrolled and then followed longitudinally.

This sequence originates from an older man with COVID-19, enrolled during active disease. The V gene is TRBV5-6, the J gene TRBJ2-1; 9 bases line up with TRBD2. The sample taken for sequencing was peripheral blood. Here the CDR3 DNA reads TGTGCCAGCAGTTTTCTAGCGGGATTCGACAATGAGCAGTTCTTC. Protein: CASSFLAGFDNEQFF.